These T cell receptor beta chains were read from a single sample in a study of T cells in Graves' hyperthyroidism and ophthalmopathy. A single record per CDR3 protein comes from TCRdb applying MiXCR to the multiplex PCR reads. The sample consists of hundreds of thousands of distinct CDR3 sequences, around 39% of them appearing once. The sample was blood. These receptors were collected from a man between 18 and 29 years old with Graves' hyperthyroidism. The CDR3 runs from the conserved cysteine through the conserved F or W. D genes are given only for firm matches. Part of the rows lack a size; the others show once, few, many or a class for expanded clones.

d_call	j_call	clone_size	v_call	cdr3_aa	cdr3_nt
NA	TRBJ2-5	many	TRBV19	CASSSQAGETQYF	TGTGCCAGTAGTAGCCAGGCTGGGGAGACCCAGTACTTC
NA	TRBJ1-4	once	TRBV4-1	CASSQEGDGRGEKLFF	TGCGCCAGCAGCCAAGAGGGAGACGGCCGGGGGGAAAAACTGTTTTTT
TRBD2	TRBJ2-3	NA	TRBV24-1	CATSEAGTSGSTDTQYF	TGTGCCACCAGTGAAGCCGGGACTAGCGGAAGCACAGATACGCAGTATTTT
TRBD2	TRBJ2-7	few	TRBV5-1	CASSWTSGSINEQYF	TGCGCCAGCAGCTGGACTAGCGGGAGTATCAACGAGCAGTACTTC
TRBD1	TRBJ1-2	once	TRBV12-3/TRBV12-4	CASSPTPAAGGYGYTF	TGTGCCAGCAGCCCGACTCCAGCGGCAGGGGGCTATGGCTACACCTTC
NA	TRBJ2-5	NA	TRBV7-2	CASSPETQSEETQYF	TGTGCCAGCAGCCCAGAGACACAGAGCGAAGAGACCCAGTACTTC
NA	TRBJ2-5	few	TRBV9	CASSVAPAEETQYF	TGTGCCAGCAGCGTAGCTCCAGCGGAAGAGACCCAGTACTTC
TRBD1	TRBJ2-7	NA	TRBV27	CASSLEGQAYEQYF	TGTGCCAGCAGTTTGGAAGGACAGGCCTACGAGCAGTACTTC
TRBD1	TRBJ1-2	NA	TRBV20-1	CSAAGQWGYTF	TGCAGTGCCGCGGGACAGTGGGGCTACACCTTC
NA	TRBJ1-2	once	TRBV19	CASSIRVSNYTF	TGTGCCAGTAGTATTCGGGTTTCGAACTACACCTTC
NA	TRBJ1-6	NA	TRBV5-1	CASSVGTNNSPLHF	TGCGCCAGCAGCGTTGGGACAAATAATTCACCCCTCCACTTT
NA	TRBJ1-1	NA	TRBV25-1	CASSDSTQGNTEAFF	TGTGCCAGCAGTGATTCCACTCAGGGGAACACTGAAGCTTTCTTT
NA	TRBJ1-6	few	TRBV5-1	CASSQEQPGLYNSPLHF	TGCGCCAGCAGCCAAGAGCAGCCGGGACTGTATAATTCACCCCTCCACTTT
NA	TRBJ1-1	NA	TRBV3-1	CASSQDQFGRMNTEAFF	TGTGCCAGCAGCCAAGATCAATTTGGTAGGATGAACACTGAAGCTTTCTTT
NA	TRBJ1-2	many	TRBV19	CASSIGGSNYGYTF	TGTGCCAGTAGTATCGGAGGATCTAACTATGGCTACACCTTC
TRBD1	TRBJ1-5	few	TRBV12-3/TRBV12-4	CASSLGTGVNNQPQHF	TGTGCCAGCAGTTTAGGGACAGGGGTGAATAATCAGCCCCAGCATTTT